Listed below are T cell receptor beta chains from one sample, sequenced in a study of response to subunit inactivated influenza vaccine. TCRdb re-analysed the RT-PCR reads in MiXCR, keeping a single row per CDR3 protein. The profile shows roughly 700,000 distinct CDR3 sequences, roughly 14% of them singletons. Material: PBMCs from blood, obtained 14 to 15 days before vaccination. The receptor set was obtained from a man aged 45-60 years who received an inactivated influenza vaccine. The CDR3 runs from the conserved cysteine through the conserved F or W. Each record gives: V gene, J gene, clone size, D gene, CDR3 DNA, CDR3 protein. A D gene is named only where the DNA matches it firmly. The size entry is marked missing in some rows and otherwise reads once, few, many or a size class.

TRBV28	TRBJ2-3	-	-	TGTGCCAGCACGGCAGCCCCAGATACGCAGTATTTT	CASTAAPDTQYF
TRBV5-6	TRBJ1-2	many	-	TGTGCCAGCAGCTTAAATTTCGAAGCTGGGGGCTACACCTTC	CASSLNFEAGGYTF
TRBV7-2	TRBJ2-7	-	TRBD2	TGTGCCAGCAGCTTAACGGCTAGCGGGGGGGTCTCCTACGAGCAGTACTTC	CASSLTASGGVSYEQYF
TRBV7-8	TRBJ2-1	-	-	TGTGCCAGCAGCTTACTCCAGGGGAACTCCTACAATGAGCAGTTCTTC	CASSLLQGNSYNEQFF
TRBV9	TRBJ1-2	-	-	TGTGCCAGCAGCCCACTCAGTACGGTGGTCTATGGCTACACCTTC	CASSPLSTVVYGYTF
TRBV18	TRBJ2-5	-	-	TGTGCCAGCTCACCACTGAGGGGCTCAAGATCATTGGAGACCCAGTACTTC	CASSPLRGSRSLETQYF
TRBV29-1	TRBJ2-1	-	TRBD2	TGCAGCGTTTTACCGGGACTAGCGTCGAATGAGCAGTTCTTC	CSVLPGLASNEQFF
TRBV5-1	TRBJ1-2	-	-	TGCGCCAGCAGCACAATGGACGGGGGCTATGGCTACACCTTC	CASSTMDGGYGYTF
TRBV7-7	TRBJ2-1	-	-	TGTGCTAGCAGCATGGACAGCCTAAATGAGCAGTTCTTC	CASSMDSLNEQFF
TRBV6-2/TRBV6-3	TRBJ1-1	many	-	TGTGCCAGCAGTTTATTGAACACTGAAGCTTTCTTT	CASSLLNTEAFF
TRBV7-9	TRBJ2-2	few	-	TGTGCCGGGGAGGGGGGGCGCGTTGACACCGGGGAGCTGTTTTTT	CAGEGGRVDTGELFF
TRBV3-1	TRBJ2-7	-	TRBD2	TGTGCCAGCAGCCCTTGGGACTTCTCGGGAGGCTACGAGCAGTACTTC	CASSPWDFSGGYEQYF
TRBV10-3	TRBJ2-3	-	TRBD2	TGTGCCATCAGTGAGTCCCCTAGCGGGGGGTTGTCAGATACGCAGTATTTT	CAISESPSGGLSDTQYF
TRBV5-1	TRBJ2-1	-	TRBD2	TGCGCCAGCAGCTTGGCCGCGGGACTAGCAGCGTACAATGAGCAGTTCTTC	CASSLAAGLAAYNEQFF
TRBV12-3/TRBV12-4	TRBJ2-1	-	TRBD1	TGTGCCAGCAGTCTACCGGGACAGATTTACAATGAGCAGTTCTTC	CASSLPGQIYNEQFF
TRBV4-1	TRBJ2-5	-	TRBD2	TGCGCCAGCAGCCATGGAGGGACTAGCGGGGTCCGGGAGACCCAGTACTTC	CASSHGGTSGVRETQYF